Given below is one T cell receptor beta chain in context. The data stem from a study of shared T cell receptors in the human thymus. The germline V and J ends were trimmed by 5 bases and 1 base, with 11 bases remaining between them. Germline CDR1 and CDR2: SGHTA and FQGTGA. The CDR3 is 14 residues long. Profiling relied on immunoSEQ multiplex PCR, and the TCRdb table lists in-frame clones only, not all of them. The sample records hundreds of thousands of clones, about 89% being singletons. These data were likewise used in another study, on human thymus T cells.

The clonotype originates from a boy younger than two with a congenital heart defect. V gene TRBV7-3 combines with J gene TRBJ1-1; possible D gene TRBD1, 5 bases. Sequencing input: thymocytes. The CDR3 sequence: CASSPLGENTEAFF. In DNA form, the CDR3 reads TGTGCCAGCAGCCCCCTAGGGGAGAACACTGAAGCTTTCTTT.